This TCR beta chain comes out of a study of identical twins. With respect to this clonotype: No antigen is known for it.

Germline CDR1 and CDR2: DFQATT and SNEGSKA (reference sequence). Trimming removed 0 bases from V and 0 bases from J, with 8 bases in between. The CDR3 loop spans 15 amino acids. TCRdb independently ran MiXCR on the 5' RACE reads; one entry per CDR3 protein. The sample records some 1,700,000 distinct CDR3 sequences, around 33% being singletons. Study-level results: Excess sharing between twins was weaker in beta out-of-frame sequences. Fewer insertions marked abundant cord blood beta clonotypes; young adult naive trended weakly, memory not at all.

The source of this sequence is a newborn girl in good health. The gene calls are TRBV20-1 and TRBJ2-2; weak D call: TRBD2 (5 bases). Sequencing was carried out using cord blood. CDR3 in amino acids: CSARDWRTNTGELFF. CDR3 DNA: TGCAGTGCTAGAGATTGGAGGACGAACACCGGGGAGCTGTTTTTT.